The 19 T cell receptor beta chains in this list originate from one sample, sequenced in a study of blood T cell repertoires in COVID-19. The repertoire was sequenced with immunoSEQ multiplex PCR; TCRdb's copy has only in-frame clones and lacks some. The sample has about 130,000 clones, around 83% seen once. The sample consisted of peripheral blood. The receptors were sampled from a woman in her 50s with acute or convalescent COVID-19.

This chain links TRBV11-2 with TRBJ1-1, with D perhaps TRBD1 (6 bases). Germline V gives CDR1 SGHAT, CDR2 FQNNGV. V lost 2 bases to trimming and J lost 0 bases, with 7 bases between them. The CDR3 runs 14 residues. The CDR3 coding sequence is TGTGCCAGCAGCTTAAGGGGGTTGAACACTGAAGCTTTCTTT. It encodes CASSLRGLNTEAFF.

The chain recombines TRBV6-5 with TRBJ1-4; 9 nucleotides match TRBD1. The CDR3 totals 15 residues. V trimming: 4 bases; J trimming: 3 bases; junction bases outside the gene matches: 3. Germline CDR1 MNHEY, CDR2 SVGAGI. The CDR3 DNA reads TGTGCCAGCAGTTCCGACAGGGGGGCTAATGAAAAACTGTTTTTT. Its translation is CASSSDRGANEKLFF.

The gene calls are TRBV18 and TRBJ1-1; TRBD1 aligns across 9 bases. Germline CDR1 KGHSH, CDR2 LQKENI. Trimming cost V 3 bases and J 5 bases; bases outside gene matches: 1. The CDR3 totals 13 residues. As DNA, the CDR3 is TGTGCCAGCTCACCGGGACAGGGTACTGAAGCTTTCTTT. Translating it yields CASSPGQGTEAFF.

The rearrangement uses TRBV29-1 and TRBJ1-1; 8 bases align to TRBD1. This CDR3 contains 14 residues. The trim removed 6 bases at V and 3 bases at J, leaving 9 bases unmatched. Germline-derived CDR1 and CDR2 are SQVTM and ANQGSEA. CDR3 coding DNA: TGCAGCGTCCAACCTTCAGGGGGCTACACTGAAGCTTTCTTT. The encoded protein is CSVQPSGGYTEAFF. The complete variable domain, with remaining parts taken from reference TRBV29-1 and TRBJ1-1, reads SAVISQKPSRDICQRGTSLTIQCQVDSQVTMMFWYRQQPGQSLTLIATANQGSEATYESGFVIDKFPISRPNLTFSTLTVSNMSPEDSSIYLCSVQPSGGYTEAFFGQGTRLTVV.

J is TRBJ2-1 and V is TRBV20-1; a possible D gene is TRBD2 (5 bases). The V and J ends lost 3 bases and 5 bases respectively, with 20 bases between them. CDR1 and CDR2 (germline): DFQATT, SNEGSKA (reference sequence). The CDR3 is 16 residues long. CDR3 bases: TGCAGTGCTAGTTCGGGAATCCTCGCTAGCAACAATGAGCAGTTCTTC. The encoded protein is CSASSGILASNNEQFF.

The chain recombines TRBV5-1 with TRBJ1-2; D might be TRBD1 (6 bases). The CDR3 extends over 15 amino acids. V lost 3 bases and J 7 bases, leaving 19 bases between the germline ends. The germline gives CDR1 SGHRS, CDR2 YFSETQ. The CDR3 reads CASSYPPGGPIGYTF. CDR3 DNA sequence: TGCGCCAGCAGCTATCCCCCCGGGGGGCCAATTGGCTACACCTTC.

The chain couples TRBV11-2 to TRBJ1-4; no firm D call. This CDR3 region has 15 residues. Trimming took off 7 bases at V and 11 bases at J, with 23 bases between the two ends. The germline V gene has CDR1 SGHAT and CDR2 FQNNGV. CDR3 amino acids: CASTQLGGGSRKLFF. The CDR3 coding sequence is TGTGCCAGCACCCAGTTGGGAGGAGGGAGTCGGAAACTGTTTTTT. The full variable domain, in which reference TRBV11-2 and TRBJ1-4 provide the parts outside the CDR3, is EAGVAQSPRYKIIEKRQSVAFWCNPISGHATLYWYQQILGQGPKLLIQFQNNGVVDDSQLPKDRFSAERLKGVDSTLKIQPAKLEDSAVYLCASTQLGGGSRKLFFGSGTQLSVL.

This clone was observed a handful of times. DNA of the CDR3: TGTGCCAGCTCACTCAGGGGGACAGTTAGCAATCAGCCCCAGCATTTT. Its protein is CASSLRGTVSNQPQHF. J is TRBJ1-5 and V is TRBV18; 7 positions agree with TRBD1. The ends lost 4 bases at V and 0 bases at J; junction bases unmatched: 6. Germline values: CDR1 KGHSH, CDR2 LQKENI. The CDR3 extends over 16 amino acids.

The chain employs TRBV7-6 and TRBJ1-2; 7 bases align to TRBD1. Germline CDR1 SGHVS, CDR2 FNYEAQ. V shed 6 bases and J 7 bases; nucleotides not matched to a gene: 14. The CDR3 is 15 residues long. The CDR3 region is CASSPTAGTDFGYTF. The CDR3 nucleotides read TGTGCCAGCAGTCCTACCGCCGGGACAGATTTTGGCTACACCTTC.

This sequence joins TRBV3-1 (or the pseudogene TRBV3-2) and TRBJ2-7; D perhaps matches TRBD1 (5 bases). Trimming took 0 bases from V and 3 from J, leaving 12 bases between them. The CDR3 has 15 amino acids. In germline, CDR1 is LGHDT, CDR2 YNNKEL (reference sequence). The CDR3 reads CASSQDQGAGYEQYF. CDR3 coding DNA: TGTGCCAGCAGCCAAGATCAGGGCGCAGGCTACGAGCAGTACTTC.

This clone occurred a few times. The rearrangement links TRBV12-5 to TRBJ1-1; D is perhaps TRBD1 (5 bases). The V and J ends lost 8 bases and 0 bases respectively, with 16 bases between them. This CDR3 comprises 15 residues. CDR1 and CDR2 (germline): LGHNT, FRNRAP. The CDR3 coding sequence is TGTGCTAGTAGGGGTGGAGAATGGTTGAACACTGAAGCTTTCTTT. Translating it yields CASRGGEWLNTEAFF.

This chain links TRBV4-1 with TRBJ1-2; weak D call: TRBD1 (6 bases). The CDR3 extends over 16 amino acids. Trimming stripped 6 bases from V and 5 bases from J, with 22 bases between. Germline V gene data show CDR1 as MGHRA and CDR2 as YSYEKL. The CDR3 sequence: CASSPPVAGVKYGYTF. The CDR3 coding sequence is TGCGCCAGCAGTCCTCCCGTCGCAGGGGTTAAGTATGGCTACACCTTC.

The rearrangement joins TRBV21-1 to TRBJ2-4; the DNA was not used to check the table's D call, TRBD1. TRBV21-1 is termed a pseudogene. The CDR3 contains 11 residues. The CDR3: CASSQGGFQYF. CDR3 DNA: TGTGCCAGCAGCCAAGGGGGCTTTCAGTACTTC.

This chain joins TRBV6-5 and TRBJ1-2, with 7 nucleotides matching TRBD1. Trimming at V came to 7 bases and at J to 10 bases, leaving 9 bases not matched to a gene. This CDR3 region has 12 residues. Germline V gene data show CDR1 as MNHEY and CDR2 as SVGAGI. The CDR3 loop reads CASTGQVLTYTF. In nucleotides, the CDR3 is TGTGCCAGCACTGGACAGGTCCTAACCTACACCTTC.

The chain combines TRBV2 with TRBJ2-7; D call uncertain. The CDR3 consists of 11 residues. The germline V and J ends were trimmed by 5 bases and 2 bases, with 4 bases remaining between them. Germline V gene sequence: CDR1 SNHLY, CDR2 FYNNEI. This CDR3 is CASSQAYEQYF. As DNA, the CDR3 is TGTGCCAGCAGTCAGGCCTACGAGCAGTACTTC.

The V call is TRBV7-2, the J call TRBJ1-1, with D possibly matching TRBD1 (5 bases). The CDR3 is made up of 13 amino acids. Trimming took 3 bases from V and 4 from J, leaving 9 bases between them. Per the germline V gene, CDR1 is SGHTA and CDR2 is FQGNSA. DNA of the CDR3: TGTGCCAGCAGCTTTCAGGGTAGCACTGAAGCTTTCTTT. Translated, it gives CASSFQGSTEAFF.

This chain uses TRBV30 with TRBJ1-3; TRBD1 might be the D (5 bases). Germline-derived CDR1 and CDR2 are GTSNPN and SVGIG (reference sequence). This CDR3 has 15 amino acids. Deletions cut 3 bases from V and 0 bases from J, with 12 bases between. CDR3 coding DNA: TGTGCCTGGAGACACGCGGGGGGCTCTGGAAACACCATATATTTT. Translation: CAWRHAGGSGNTIYF. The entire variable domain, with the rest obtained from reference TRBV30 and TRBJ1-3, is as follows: SQTIHQWPATLVQPVGSPLSLECTVEGTSNPNLYWYRQAAGRGLQLLFYSVGIGQISSEVPQNLSASRPQDRQFILSSKKLLLSDSGFYLCAWRHAGGSGNTIYFGEGSWLTVV.

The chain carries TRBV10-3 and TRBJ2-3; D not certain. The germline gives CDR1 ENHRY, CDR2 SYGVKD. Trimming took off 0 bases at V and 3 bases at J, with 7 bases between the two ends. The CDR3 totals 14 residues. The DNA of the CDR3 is TGTGCCATCAGTGAGTCGGCCGTGACAGATACGCAGTATTTT. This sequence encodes CAISESAVTDTQYF.

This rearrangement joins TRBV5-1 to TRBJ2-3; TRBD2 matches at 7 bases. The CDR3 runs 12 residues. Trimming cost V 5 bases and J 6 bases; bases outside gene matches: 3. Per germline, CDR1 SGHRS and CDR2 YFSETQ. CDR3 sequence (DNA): TGCGCCAGCAGTTTCGGGGGGGATACGCAGTATTTT. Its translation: CASSFGGDTQYF.